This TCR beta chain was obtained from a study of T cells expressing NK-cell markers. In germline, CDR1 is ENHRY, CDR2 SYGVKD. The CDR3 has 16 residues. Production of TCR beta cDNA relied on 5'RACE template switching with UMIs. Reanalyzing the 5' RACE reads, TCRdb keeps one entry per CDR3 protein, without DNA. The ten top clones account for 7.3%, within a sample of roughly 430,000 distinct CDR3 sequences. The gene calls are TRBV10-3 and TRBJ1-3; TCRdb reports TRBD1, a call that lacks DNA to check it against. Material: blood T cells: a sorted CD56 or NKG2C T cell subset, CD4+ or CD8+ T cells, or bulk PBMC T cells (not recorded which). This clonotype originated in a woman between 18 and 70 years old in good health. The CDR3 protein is CAIRGTGAFSGNTIYF.